The 9 T cell receptor beta chains presented below share a single source sample, sequenced in a study of cytomegalovirus exposure and HLA in healthy donors. It was with 60 Vbeta and 13 Jbeta primers that the PCR ran. Sequencing was performed with immunoSEQ multiplex PCR; in TCRdb, only in-frame clones are kept and a portion is missing. Found here are around 200,000 clones, roughly 80% of them singletons; the top ten hold roughly 1.6%. What was sequenced was PBMCs. The receptor set was obtained from a woman aged 18-29 years in good health and CMV-seronegative.

J is TRBJ2-1 and V is TRBV5-6, with 10 bases matching TRBD2. In germline, CDR1 is SGHDT, CDR2 YYEEEE. CDR3 size: 14 residues. The V and J ends lost 1 base and 10 bases, in that order; junction bases with no gene match: 5. The CDR3 is CASSLSGRAEEQFF. In DNA form, the CDR3 reads TGTGCCAGCAGCTTGAGCGGGAGGGCCGAGGAGCAGTTCTTC.

The J gene is TRBJ1-1, the V gene TRBV5-4; weak D call: TRBD1 (6 bases). Between the trimmed V and J ends, which lost 5 bases and 3 bases, there was a span of 11 bases. This CDR3 is 13 amino acids long. In germline, CDR1 is SGHNT, CDR2 YYREEE (reference sequence). This chain's CDR3 is CASRSRGDTEAFF. The DNA of the CDR3 is TGTGCCAGCAGAAGCAGGGGCGACACTGAAGCTTTCTTT.

The V and J genes are TRBV7-2 and TRBJ2-7; no reliable D call. V shed 5 bases and J shed 0 bases, with 11 bases lying between them. Germline CDR1 reads SGHTA; CDR2 reads FQGNSA. The CDR3 consists of 14 residues. The CDR3 region is CASSTPGGSYEQYF. The CDR3, as DNA: TGTGCCAGCAGCACCCCCGGCGGCTCCTACGAGCAGTACTTC. Full variable domain (missing parts from reference TRBV7-2 and TRBJ2-7): GAGVSQSPSNKVTEKGKDVELRCDPISGHTALYWYRQSLGQGLEFLIYFQGNSAPDKSGLPSDRFSAERTGGSVSTLTIQRTQQEDSAVYLCASSTPGGSYEQYFGPGTRLTVT.

The rearrangement joins TRBV7-3 to TRBJ1-2, with D possibly TRBD1 on 5 matching bases. The CDR3 is 13 residues long. Between the trimmed V and J ends, which lost 2 bases and 8 bases, there was a span of 12 bases. Per the germline V gene, CDR1 is SGHTA and CDR2 is FQGTGA. The CDR3 here is CASSLERGYGYTF. The DNA of the CDR3 is TGTGCCAGCAGCTTAGAGCGGGGGTACGGCTACACCTTC.

The genes are TRBV19 and TRBJ1-6, with D tentatively TRBD1 (6 bases). CDR3 length equals 15 residues. The germline V gene has CDR1 LNHDA and CDR2 SQIVND (reference sequence). The ends were cut back, 7 bases at V and 4 bases at J, with 14 bases in the middle. The CDR3 DNA is TGTGCCAGTAAGGACAGTCAAAATTATAATTCACCCCTCCACTTT. Amino acid sequence: CASKDSQNYNSPLHF.

This clone has more than one count but fewer than ten. The chain is built from TRBV7-3 and TRBJ1-1; D not resolved. CDR3 length equals 13 residues. The germline V gene encodes CDR1 SGHTA and CDR2 FQGTGA. Trimming removed 5 bases at V and 5 bases at J, with 12 bases between. As DNA, the CDR3 is TGTGCCAGCAGCGGCACCGGGAGGACTGAAGCTTTCTTT. It translates to CASSGTGRTEAFF.

This rearrangement joins TRBV5-1 to TRBJ2-1; 9 bases map to TRBD2. Germline CDR1 and CDR2: SGHRS and YFSETQ. The V segment lost 0 bases and the J segment 9 bases; nucleotides outside the gene matches: 7. The CDR3 has 15 amino acids. The CDR3 nucleotides are TGCGCCAGCAGCTTGGAAGCGGGGGGAGAACCTGAGCAGTTCTTC. Its translation is CASSLEAGGEPEQFF.

This chain joins TRBV5-1 and TRBJ1-1; tentative D call: TRBD1 (6 bases). Per the germline V gene, CDR1 is SGHRS and CDR2 is YFSETQ. Trimming took 0 bases from V and 3 from J, leaving 6 bases between them. The CDR3 runs to 13 residues. The DNA for the CDR3 is TGCGCCAGCAGCTTGGCAGGGGACACTGAAGCTTTCTTT. Residues: CASSLAGDTEAFF.

This CDR3 reads CASRKQGDTEAFF. The CDR3, as DNA: TGTGCCAGCAGAAAACAGGGGGACACTGAAGCTTTCTTT. The chain is built from TRBV27 and TRBJ1-1; 8 bases line up with TRBD1. The CDR3 spans 13 residues. The ends lost 6 bases at V and 3 bases at J; junction bases unmatched: 3. CDR1 is MNHEY, CDR2 SMNVEV, per germline (reference sequence).